This is a list of T cell receptor beta chains from one sample in a study of radiotherapy plus CTLA-4 blockade in lung cancer. Method: immunoSEQ multiplex PCR; TCRdb's copy keeps in-frame clones and lacks some. The profile covers about 93,000 clones, with 88% appearing a single time and 4.9% taken by the ten largest. The sequencing used peripheral blood, collected from a patient treated with radiotherapy plus ipilimumab. The receptors originated from a human donor with non-small cell lung cancer that progressed on radiotherapy plus ipilimumab. Each CDR3 is given with its conserved first and last residue. The order of the fields is clone size, V gene, J gene, D gene, CDR3 protein, CDR3 DNA. The D gene is left open where the match is weak. Rows may omit the clone size; those that give it use once, few, many or a size class.

clone_size: .; v_call: TRBV5-1; j_call: TRBJ2-7; d_call: TRBD2; cdr3_aa: CASSSGLAGGFSYEQYF; cdr3_nt: TGCGCCAGCAGCTCGGGACTAGCGGGAGGGTTCTCCTACGAGCAGTACTTC
clone_size: .; v_call: TRBV27; j_call: TRBJ2-1; d_call: .; cdr3_aa: CASSRFWDSEQFF; cdr3_nt: TGTGCCAGCAGTCGGTTCTGGGACTCGGAGCAGTTCTTC
clone_size: .; v_call: TRBV7-6; j_call: TRBJ2-7; d_call: TRBD2; cdr3_aa: CASSKRTSGDEQYF; cdr3_nt: TGTGCCAGCAGCAAACGGACTAGCGGGGACGAGCAGTACTTC
clone_size: .; v_call: TRBV5-6; j_call: TRBJ2-7; d_call: .; cdr3_aa: CASSFRTGTPLYEQYF; cdr3_nt: TGTGCCAGCAGCTTCCGAACCGGGACTCCCCTTTACGAGCAGTACTTC
clone_size: .; v_call: TRBV5-1; j_call: TRBJ2-7; d_call: .; cdr3_aa: CASSRSLESSYEQYF; cdr3_nt: TGCGCCAGCAGCCGTAGCTTGGAGTCATCCTACGAGCAGTACTTC
clone_size: .; v_call: TRBV6-6; j_call: TRBJ1-4; d_call: TRBD1; cdr3_aa: CASRGTGGASNEKLFF; cdr3_nt: TGTGCCAGCAGAGGGACAGGGGGCGCAAGTAATGAAAAACTGTTTTTT
clone_size: .; v_call: TRBV4-1; j_call: TRBJ1-1; d_call: .; cdr3_aa: CASSHPDIAVAFF; cdr3_nt: TGCGCCAGCAGCCACCCGGACATAGCGGTAGCTTTCTTT
clone_size: .; v_call: TRBV18; j_call: TRBJ2-3; d_call: TRBD2; cdr3_aa: CASSPPAAGGADTQYF; cdr3_nt: TGTGCCAGCTCACCACCGGCAGCGGGAGGCGCAGATACGCAGTATTTT
clone_size: .; v_call: TRBV11-2; j_call: TRBJ1-2; d_call: .; cdr3_aa: CASSRSGDPWGYTF; cdr3_nt: TGTGCCAGCAGCCGCTCCGGGGACCCGTGGGGCTACACCTTC
clone_size: .; v_call: TRBV6-5; j_call: TRBJ1-2; d_call: .; cdr3_aa: CASSEVGSSGYTF; cdr3_nt: TGTGCCAGCAGTGAAGTAGGGAGTAGTGGCTACACCTTC
clone_size: .; v_call: TRBV7-9; j_call: TRBJ2-7; d_call: TRBD1; cdr3_aa: CASSLLGQQEQYF; cdr3_nt: TGTGCCAGCAGCCTACTGGGACAGCAGGAGCAGTACTTC
clone_size: .; v_call: TRBV6-1; j_call: TRBJ2-2; d_call: .; cdr3_aa: CASSEKIWYTGELFF; cdr3_nt: TGTGCCAGCAGTGAAAAGATATGGTACACCGGGGAGCTGTTTTTT
clone_size: .; v_call: TRBV11-2; j_call: TRBJ2-7; d_call: .; cdr3_aa: CASRFLLGSYEQYF; cdr3_nt: TGTGCCAGCAGGTTTCTTCTTGGATCCTACGAGCAGTACTTC
clone_size: .; v_call: TRBV19; j_call: TRBJ2-1; d_call: TRBD2; cdr3_aa: CASSIEGTSGVSYNEQFF; cdr3_nt: TGTGCCAGTAGTATAGAGGGGACTAGCGGAGTCTCCTACAATGAGCAGTTCTTC
clone_size: .; v_call: TRBV5-1; j_call: TRBJ2-1; d_call: .; cdr3_aa: CASSLGTPNEQFF; cdr3_nt: TGCGCCAGCAGCTTAGGGACTCCTAATGAGCAGTTCTTC
clone_size: .; v_call: TRBV7-9; j_call: TRBJ2-2; d_call: TRBD2; cdr3_aa: CASSLMASGRIGELFF; cdr3_nt: TGTGCCAGCAGCTTAATGGCTAGCGGGAGAATCGGGGAGCTGTTTTTT
clone_size: .; v_call: TRBV5-1; j_call: TRBJ2-6; d_call: .; cdr3_aa: CASSPLGTTNVLTF; cdr3_nt: TGCGCCAGCAGCCCCCTAGGGACCACGAACGTCCTGACTTTC
clone_size: .; v_call: TRBV15; j_call: TRBJ2-1; d_call: .; cdr3_aa: CATSRDRRDSSYNEQFF; cdr3_nt: TGTGCCACCAGCAGAGATAGACGGGATAGCTCCTACAATGAGCAGTTCTTC
clone_size: .; v_call: TRBV19; j_call: TRBJ1-2; d_call: .; cdr3_aa: CASSIPQRSYGYTF; cdr3_nt: TGTGCCAGTAGTATCCCCCAACGGTCCTATGGCTACACCTTC
clone_size: .; v_call: TRBV5-6; j_call: TRBJ2-7; d_call: .; cdr3_aa: CASSLAPGEAYEQYF; cdr3_nt: TGTGCCAGCAGCTTGGCCCCGGGGGAGGCCTACGAGCAGTACTTC
clone_size: .; v_call: TRBV19; j_call: TRBJ1-2; d_call: .; cdr3_aa: CASSPAGNYGYTF; cdr3_nt: TGTGCCAGTAGTCCAGCAGGTAACTATGGCTACACCTTC
clone_size: .; v_call: TRBV5-1; j_call: TRBJ2-2; d_call: .; cdr3_aa: CASSVGHSSTGELFF; cdr3_nt: TGCGCCAGCAGCGTGGGACATTCAAGCACCGGGGAGCTGTTTTTT
clone_size: .; v_call: TRBV10-1; j_call: TRBJ2-3; d_call: TRBD2; cdr3_aa: CASSNLAGVGFPPDTQYF; cdr3_nt: TGCGCCAGCAGCAACCTAGCGGGAGTCGGGTTCCCCCCAGATACGCAGTATTTT
clone_size: .; v_call: TRBV5-1; j_call: TRBJ1-2; d_call: .; cdr3_aa: CASSLATGSGTAGYTF; cdr3_nt: TGCGCCAGCAGCTTGGCCACTGGGTCAGGGACCGCTGGCTACACCTTC
clone_size: .; v_call: TRBV11-2; j_call: TRBJ1-1; d_call: TRBD1; cdr3_aa: CASSPGTGGSEAFF; cdr3_nt: TGTGCCAGCAGCCCCGGGACAGGGGGGTCTGAAGCTTTCTTT
clone_size: .; v_call: TRBV10-3; j_call: TRBJ2-1; d_call: .; cdr3_aa: CAISESGRDSYNEQFF; cdr3_nt: TGTGCCATCAGTGAGTCTGGTCGCGATTCCTACAATGAGCAGTTCTTC
clone_size: few; v_call: TRBV19; j_call: TRBJ1-2; d_call: .; cdr3_aa: CASIGYTF; cdr3_nt: TGTGCCAGTATTGGCTACACCTTC
clone_size: once; v_call: TRBV9; j_call: TRBJ2-2; d_call: TRBD2; cdr3_aa: CASSPRTSGSRNTGELFF; cdr3_nt: TGTGCCAGCAGCCCAAGGACTAGCGGGAGCCGGAACACCGGGGAGCTGTTTTTT
clone_size: .; v_call: TRBV5-1; j_call: TRBJ2-1; d_call: .; cdr3_aa: CASSFRGSDHEQFF; cdr3_nt: TGCGCCAGCAGCTTTCGAGGTAGCGACCATGAGCAGTTCTTC
clone_size: .; v_call: TRBV6-1; j_call: TRBJ1-1; d_call: .; cdr3_aa: CASRVMNTEAFF; cdr3_nt: TGTGCCAGTCGGGTCATGAACACTGAAGCTTTCTTT
clone_size: once; v_call: TRBV6-5; j_call: TRBJ1-2; d_call: .; cdr3_aa: CASSYSRAGLNGYTF; cdr3_nt: TGTGCCAGCAGTTACTCGAGGGCAGGGTTGAATGGCTACACCTTC
clone_size: once; v_call: TRBV2; j_call: TRBJ1-3; d_call: .; cdr3_aa: CASSEGVLGEKNTIYF; cdr3_nt: TGTGCCAGCAGTGAAGGAGTATTGGGGGAAAAAAACACCATATATTTT
clone_size: .; v_call: TRBV19; j_call: TRBJ2-2; d_call: .; cdr3_aa: CASSIRHPRRTGELFF; cdr3_nt: TGTGCCAGTAGTATACGCCACCCTCGGCGCACCGGGGAGCTGTTTTTT
clone_size: .; v_call: TRBV6-6; j_call: TRBJ2-1; d_call: .; cdr3_aa: CASKEKVYNEQFF; cdr3_nt: TGTGCCAGCAAGGAGAAAGTCTACAATGAGCAGTTCTTC
clone_size: .; v_call: TRBV5-1; j_call: TRBJ2-1; d_call: .; cdr3_aa: CASSLDGAIQFF; cdr3_nt: TGCGCCAGCAGCTTGGACGGGGCTATACAGTTCTTC
clone_size: .; v_call: TRBV6-6; j_call: TRBJ2-3; d_call: .; cdr3_aa: CASSYPTDTDTQYF; cdr3_nt: TGTGCCAGCAGTTACCCCACCGATACAGATACGCAGTATTTT
clone_size: .; v_call: TRBV15; j_call: TRBJ1-1; d_call: .; cdr3_aa: CATSRVGLWGLRDTEAFF; cdr3_nt: TGTGCCACCAGCAGAGTGGGTCTGTGGGGGCTGAGGGACACTGAAGCTTTCTTT
clone_size: once; v_call: TRBV18; j_call: TRBJ2-7; d_call: TRBD2; cdr3_aa: CASSPREGSYEQYF; cdr3_nt: TGTGCCAGCTCACCAAGGGAGGGATCCTACGAGCAGTACTTC
clone_size: .; v_call: TRBV15; j_call: TRBJ2-1; d_call: .; cdr3_aa: CATSRGSGEQFF; cdr3_nt: TGTGCCACCAGCAGGGGTTCCGGGGAGCAGTTCTTC
clone_size: .; v_call: TRBV25-1; j_call: TRBJ1-5; d_call: .; cdr3_aa: CASAASGNQPQHF; cdr3_nt: TGTGCCAGCGCGGCATCAGGTAATCAGCCCCAGCATTTT
clone_size: .; v_call: TRBV11-2; j_call: TRBJ2-7; d_call: .; cdr3_aa: CASSANYEQYF; cdr3_nt: TGTGCCAGCAGCGCCAACTACGAGCAGTACTTC
clone_size: .; v_call: TRBV6-5; j_call: TRBJ2-7; d_call: .; cdr3_aa: CASSVQSSYEQYF; cdr3_nt: TGTGCCAGCAGTGTTCAAAGCTCCTACGAGCAGTACTTC
clone_size: once; v_call: TRBV21-1; j_call: TRBJ2-1; d_call: .; cdr3_aa: CASSKAGRGSSYNEQFF; cdr3_nt: TGTGCCAGCAGCAAAGCTGGACGGGGGAGCTCCTACAATGAGCAGTTCTTC
clone_size: .; v_call: TRBV7-8; j_call: TRBJ1-2; d_call: TRBD1; cdr3_aa: CASSSRDRGHYGYTF; cdr3_nt: TGTGCCAGCAGCTCGAGGGACAGGGGTCACTATGGCTACACCTTC
clone_size: .; v_call: TRBV6-1; j_call: TRBJ1-5; d_call: .; cdr3_aa: CASSPLGVSGQPQHF; cdr3_nt: TGTGCCAGCAGCCCCCTGGGGGTCTCGGGGCAGCCCCAGCATTTT
clone_size: .; v_call: TRBV9; j_call: TRBJ2-1; d_call: .; cdr3_aa: CASSAEKGSYNEQFF; cdr3_nt: TGTGCCAGCAGCGCGGAAAAAGGCTCCTACAATGAGCAGTTCTTC